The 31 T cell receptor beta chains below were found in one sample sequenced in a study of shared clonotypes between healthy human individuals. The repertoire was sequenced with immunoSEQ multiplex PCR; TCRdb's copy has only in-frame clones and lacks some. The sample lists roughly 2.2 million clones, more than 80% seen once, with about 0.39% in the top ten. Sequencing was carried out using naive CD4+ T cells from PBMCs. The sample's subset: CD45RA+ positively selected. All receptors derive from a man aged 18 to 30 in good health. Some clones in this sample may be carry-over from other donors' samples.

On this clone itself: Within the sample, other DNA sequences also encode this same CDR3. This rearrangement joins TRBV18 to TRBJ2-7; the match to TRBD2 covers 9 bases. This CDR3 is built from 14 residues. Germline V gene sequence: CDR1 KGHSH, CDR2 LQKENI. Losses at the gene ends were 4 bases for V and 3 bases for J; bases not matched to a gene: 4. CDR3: CASSRAGGSYEQYF. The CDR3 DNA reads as TGTGCCAGCTCACGGGCGGGAGGGAGCTACGAGCAGTACTTC. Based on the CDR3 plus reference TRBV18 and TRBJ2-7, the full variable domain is NAGVMQNPRHLVRRRGQEARLRCSPMKGHSHVYWYRQLPEEGLKFMVYLQKENIIDESGMPKERFSAEFPKEGPSILRIQQVVRGDSAAYFCASSRAGGSYEQYFGPGTRLTVT.

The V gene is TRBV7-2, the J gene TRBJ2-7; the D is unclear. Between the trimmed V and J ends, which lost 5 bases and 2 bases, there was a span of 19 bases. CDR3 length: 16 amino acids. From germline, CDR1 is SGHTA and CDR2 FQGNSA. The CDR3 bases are TGTGCCAGCAGCGCCATTACTACAAAACCCACCTACGAGCAGTACTTC. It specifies CASSAITTKPTYEQYF.

The chain's CDR3 is CASSLLGTGNTIYF. CDR3 in DNA: TGTGCCAGCAGTTTATTGGGGACTGGAAACACCATATATTTT. The V call is TRBV28, the J call TRBJ1-3; D gene uncertain. Germline CDR1 reads MDHEN; CDR2 reads SYDVKM. The CDR3 consists of 14 residues. V lost 1 base and J 2 bases, leaving 6 bases between the germline ends.

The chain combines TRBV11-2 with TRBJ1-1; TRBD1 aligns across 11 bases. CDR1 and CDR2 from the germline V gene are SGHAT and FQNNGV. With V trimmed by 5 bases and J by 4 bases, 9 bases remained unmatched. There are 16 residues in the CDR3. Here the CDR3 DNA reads TGTGCCAGCAGCCTCTTGGGGACAGGGGGTAGCACTGAAGCTTTCTTT. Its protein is CASSLLGTGGSTEAFF. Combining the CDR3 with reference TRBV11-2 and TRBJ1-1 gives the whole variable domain EAGVAQSPRYKIIEKRQSVAFWCNPISGHATLYWYQQILGQGPKLLIQFQNNGVVDDSQLPKDRFSAERLKGVDSTLKIQPAKLEDSAVYLCASSLLGTGGSTEAFFGQGTRLTVV.

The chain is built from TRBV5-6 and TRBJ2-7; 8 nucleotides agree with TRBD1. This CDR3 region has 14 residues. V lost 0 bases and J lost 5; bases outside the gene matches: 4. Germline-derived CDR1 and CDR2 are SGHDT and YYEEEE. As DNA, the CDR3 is TGTGCCAGCAGCTTGGTACAGGGGGTAGACGAGCAGTACTTC. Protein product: CASSLVQGVDEQYF.

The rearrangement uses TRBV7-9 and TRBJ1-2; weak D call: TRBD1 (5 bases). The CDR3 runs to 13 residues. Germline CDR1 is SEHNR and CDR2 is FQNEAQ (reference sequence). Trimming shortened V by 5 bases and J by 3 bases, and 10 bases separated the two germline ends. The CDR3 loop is CASSPGAHYGYTF. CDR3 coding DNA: TGTGCCAGCAGCCCCGGGGCCCACTATGGCTACACCTTC.

Here the CDR3 reads CASSQGSNQPQHF. CDR3 coding DNA: TGTGCCAGCTCCCAGGGTAGCAATCAGCCCCAGCATTTT. V is TRBV9 and J is TRBJ1-5, with D perhaps matching TRBD1 (5 bases). This CDR3 has 13 amino acids. Germline CDR1 is SGDLS and CDR2 is YYNGEE. V was trimmed by 7 bases and J by 0 bases, leaving 8 bases between them.

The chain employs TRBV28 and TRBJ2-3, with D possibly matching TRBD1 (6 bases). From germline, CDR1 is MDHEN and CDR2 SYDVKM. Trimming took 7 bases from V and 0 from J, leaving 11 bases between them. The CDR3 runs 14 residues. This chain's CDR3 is CASKGGTSTDTQYF. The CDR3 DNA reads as TGTGCCAGCAAAGGGGGAACTAGCACAGATACGCAGTATTTT.

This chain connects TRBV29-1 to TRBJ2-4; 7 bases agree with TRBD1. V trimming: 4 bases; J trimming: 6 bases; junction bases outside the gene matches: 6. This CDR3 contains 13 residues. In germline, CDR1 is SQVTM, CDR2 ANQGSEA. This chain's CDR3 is CSVALTGANIQYF. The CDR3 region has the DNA TGCAGCGTTGCGCTTACAGGGGCAAACATTCAGTACTTC.

The CDR3 here is CASSVTSGPSYEQYF. The CDR3 nucleotides read TGTGCCAGCAGCGTTACTAGCGGTCCTTCCTACGAGCAGTACTTC. The chain links TRBV11-2 to TRBJ2-7; 8 bases are a match to TRBD2. This CDR3 has 15 residues. Trimming at V came to 5 bases and at J to 1 base, leaving 7 bases not matched to a gene. Per the germline V gene, CDR1 is SGHAT and CDR2 is FQNNGV.

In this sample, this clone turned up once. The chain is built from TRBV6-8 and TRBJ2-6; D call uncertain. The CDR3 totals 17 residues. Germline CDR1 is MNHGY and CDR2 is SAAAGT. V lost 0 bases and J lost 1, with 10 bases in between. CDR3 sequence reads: CASSYSIWVSGANVLTF. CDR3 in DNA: TGTGCCAGCAGTTACTCGATCTGGGTTTCTGGGGCCAACGTCCTGACTTTC.

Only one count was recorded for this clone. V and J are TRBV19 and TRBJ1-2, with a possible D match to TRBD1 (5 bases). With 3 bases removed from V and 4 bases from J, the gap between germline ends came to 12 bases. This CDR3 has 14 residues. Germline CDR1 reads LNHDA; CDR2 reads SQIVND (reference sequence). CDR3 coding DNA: TGTGCCAGTAGTATGGGTCCAGGGTTCTATGGCTACACCTTC. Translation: CASSMGPGFYGYTF.

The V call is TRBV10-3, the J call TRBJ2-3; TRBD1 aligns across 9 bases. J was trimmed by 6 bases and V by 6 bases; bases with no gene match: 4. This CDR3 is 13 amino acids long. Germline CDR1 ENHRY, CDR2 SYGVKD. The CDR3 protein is CAIRGQGWDTQYF. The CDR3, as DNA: TGTGCCATCAGGGGACAGGGCTGGGATACGCAGTATTTT.

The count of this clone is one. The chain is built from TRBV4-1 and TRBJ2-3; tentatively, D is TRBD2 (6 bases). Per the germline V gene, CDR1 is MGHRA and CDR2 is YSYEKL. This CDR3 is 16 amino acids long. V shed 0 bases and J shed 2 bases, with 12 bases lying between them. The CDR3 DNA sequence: TGCGCCAGCAGCCAAGATCGGGAGCGCCTCACAGATACGCAGTATTTT. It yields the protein CASSQDRERLTDTQYF.

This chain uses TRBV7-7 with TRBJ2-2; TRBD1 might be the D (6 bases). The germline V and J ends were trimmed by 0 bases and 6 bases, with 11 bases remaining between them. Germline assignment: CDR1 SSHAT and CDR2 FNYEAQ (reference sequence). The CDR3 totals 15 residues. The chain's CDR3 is CASSLAEQGSGELFF. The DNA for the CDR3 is TGTGCCAGCAGCTTAGCGGAACAGGGCTCCGGGGAGCTGTTTTTT.

The CDR3 is CASRSGLIGETQYF. In nucleotides, the CDR3 is TGTGCCAGCAGGTCGGGGCTGATAGGGGAGACCCAGTACTTC. The rearrangement uses TRBV6-5 and TRBJ2-5; D may correspond to TRBD1 or TRBD2 (5 bases each). Germline loops: CDR1 MNHEY, CDR2 SVGAGI. This CDR3 spans 14 amino acids. The ends were cut back, 6 bases at V and 5 bases at J, with 16 bases in the middle.

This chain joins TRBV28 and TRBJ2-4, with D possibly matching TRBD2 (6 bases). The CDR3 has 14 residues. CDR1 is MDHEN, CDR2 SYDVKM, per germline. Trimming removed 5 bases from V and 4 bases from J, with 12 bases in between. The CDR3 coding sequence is TGTGCCAGCAGTGCACCGGGGGTGAAAAACATTCAGTACTTC. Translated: CASSAPGVKNIQYF.

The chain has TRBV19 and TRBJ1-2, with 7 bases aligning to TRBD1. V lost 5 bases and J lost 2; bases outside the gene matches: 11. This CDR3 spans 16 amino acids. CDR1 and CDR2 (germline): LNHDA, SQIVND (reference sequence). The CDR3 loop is CASSDPKGDRNYGYTF. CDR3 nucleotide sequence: TGTGCCAGTAGTGATCCCAAGGGGGACAGAAACTATGGCTACACCTTC.

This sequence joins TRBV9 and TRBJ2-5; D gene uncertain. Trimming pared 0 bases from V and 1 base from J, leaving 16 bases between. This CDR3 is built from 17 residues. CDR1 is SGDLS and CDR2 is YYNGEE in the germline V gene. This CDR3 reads CASSVAGAPTPQETQYF. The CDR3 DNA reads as TGTGCCAGCAGCGTAGCTGGTGCCCCGACACCCCAAGAGACCCAGTACTTC.

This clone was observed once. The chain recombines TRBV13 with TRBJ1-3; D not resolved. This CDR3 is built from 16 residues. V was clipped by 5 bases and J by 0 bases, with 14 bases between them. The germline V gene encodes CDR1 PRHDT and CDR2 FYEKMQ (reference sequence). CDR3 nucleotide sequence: TGTGCCAGCAGCCTAGTGAGAGCAAGCTCTGGAAACACCATATATTTT. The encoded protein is CASSLVRASSGNTIYF. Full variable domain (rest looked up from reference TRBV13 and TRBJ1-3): AAGVIQSPRHLIKEKRETATLKCYPIPRHDTVYWYQQGPGQDPQFLISFYEKMQSDKGSIPDRFSAQQFSDYHSELNMSSLELGDSALYFCASSLVRASSGNTIYFGEGSWLTVV.

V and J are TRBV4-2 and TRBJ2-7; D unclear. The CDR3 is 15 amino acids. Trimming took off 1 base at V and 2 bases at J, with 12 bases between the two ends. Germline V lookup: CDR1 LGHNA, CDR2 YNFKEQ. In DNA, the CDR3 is TGTGCCAGCAGCCAAGGAGGCCCACCCACCTACGAGCAGTACTTC. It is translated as CASSQGGPPTYEQYF.

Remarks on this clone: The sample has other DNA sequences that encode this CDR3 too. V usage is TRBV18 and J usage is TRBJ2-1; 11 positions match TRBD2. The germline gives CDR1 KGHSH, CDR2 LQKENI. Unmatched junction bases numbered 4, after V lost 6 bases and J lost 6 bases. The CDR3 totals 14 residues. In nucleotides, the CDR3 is TGTGCCAGCTCCCCCGGGACTAGCGGCAATGAGCAGTTCTTC. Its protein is CASSPGTSGNEQFF.

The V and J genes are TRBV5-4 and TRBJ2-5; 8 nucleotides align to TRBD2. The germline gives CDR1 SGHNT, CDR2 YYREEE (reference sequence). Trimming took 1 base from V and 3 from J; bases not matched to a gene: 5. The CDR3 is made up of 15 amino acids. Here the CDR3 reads CASSLLAGREETQYF. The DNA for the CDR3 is TGTGCCAGCAGCTTGCTAGCGGGTCGTGAAGAGACCCAGTACTTC.

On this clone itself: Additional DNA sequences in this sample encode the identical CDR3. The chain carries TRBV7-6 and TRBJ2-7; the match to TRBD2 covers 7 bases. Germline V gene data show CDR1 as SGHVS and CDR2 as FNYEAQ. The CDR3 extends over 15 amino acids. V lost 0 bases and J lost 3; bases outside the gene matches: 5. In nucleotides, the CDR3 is TGTGCCAGCAGCTTAGCTGCAAGCGGGGTCTACGAGCAGTACTTC. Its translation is CASSLAASGVYEQYF.

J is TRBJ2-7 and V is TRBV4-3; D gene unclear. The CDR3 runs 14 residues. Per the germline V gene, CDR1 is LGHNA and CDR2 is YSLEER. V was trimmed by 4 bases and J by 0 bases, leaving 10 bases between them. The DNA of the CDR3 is TGCGCCAGCAGCCCGCAGGTGGACTCCTACGAGCAGTACTTC. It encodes CASSPQVDSYEQYF.

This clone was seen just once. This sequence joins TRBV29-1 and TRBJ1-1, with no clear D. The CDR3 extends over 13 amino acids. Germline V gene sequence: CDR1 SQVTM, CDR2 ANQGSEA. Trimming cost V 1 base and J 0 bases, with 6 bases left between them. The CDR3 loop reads CSVEARLNTEAFF. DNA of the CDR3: TGCAGCGTTGAAGCCCGATTGAACACTGAAGCTTTCTTT.

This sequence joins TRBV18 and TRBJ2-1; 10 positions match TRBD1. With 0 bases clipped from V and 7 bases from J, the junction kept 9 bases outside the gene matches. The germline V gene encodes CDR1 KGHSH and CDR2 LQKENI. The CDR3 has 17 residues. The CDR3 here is CASSPPRGQGRWNEQFF. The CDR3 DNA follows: TGTGCCAGCTCACCACCAAGGGGACAGGGGAGGTGGAATGAGCAGTTCTTC. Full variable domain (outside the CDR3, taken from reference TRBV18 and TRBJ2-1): NAGVMQNPRHLVRRRGQEARLRCSPMKGHSHVYWYRQLPEEGLKFMVYLQKENIIDESGMPKERFSAEFPKEGPSILRIQQVVRGDSAAYFCASSPPRGQGRWNEQFFGPGTRLTVL.

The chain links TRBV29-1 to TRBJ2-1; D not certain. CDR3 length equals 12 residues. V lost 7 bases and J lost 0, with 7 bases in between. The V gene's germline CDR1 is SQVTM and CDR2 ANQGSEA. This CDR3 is CSAHSSYNEQFF. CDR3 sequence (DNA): TGCAGCGCCCACTCCTCCTACAATGAGCAGTTCTTC.

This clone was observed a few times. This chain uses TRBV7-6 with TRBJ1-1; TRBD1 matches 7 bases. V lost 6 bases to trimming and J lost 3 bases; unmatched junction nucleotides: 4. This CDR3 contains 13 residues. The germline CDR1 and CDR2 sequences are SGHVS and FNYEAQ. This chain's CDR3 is CASRKGQDTEAFF. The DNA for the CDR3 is TGTGCCAGCAGGAAAGGACAGGACACTGAAGCTTTCTTT.

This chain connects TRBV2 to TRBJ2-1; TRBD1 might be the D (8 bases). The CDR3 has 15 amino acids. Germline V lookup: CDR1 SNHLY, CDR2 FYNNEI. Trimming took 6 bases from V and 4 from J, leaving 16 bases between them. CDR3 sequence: CASRGTGGGYNEQFF. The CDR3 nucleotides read TGTGCCAGCAGGGGGACAGGCGGGGGTTACAATGAGCAGTTCTTC.

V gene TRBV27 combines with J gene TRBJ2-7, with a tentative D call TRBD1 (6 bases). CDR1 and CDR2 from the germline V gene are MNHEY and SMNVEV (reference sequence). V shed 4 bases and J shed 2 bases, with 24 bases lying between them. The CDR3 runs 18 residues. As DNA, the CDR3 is TGTGCCAGCAGTTACTACCTAGTTAAACAGGGAAGCCCCTACGAGCAGTACTTC. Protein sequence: CASSYYLVKQGSPYEQYF.